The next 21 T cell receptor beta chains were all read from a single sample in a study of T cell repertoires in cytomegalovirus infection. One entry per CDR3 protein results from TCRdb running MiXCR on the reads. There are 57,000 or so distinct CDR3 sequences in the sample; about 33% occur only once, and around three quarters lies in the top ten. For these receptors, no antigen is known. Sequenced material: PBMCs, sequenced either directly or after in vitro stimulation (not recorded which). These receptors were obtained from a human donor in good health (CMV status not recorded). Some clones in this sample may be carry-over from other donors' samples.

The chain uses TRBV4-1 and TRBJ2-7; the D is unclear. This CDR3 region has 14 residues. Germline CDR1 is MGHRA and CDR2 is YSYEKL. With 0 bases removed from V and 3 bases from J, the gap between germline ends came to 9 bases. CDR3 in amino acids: CASSQERLLYEQYF. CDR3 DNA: TGCGCCAGCAGCCAAGAGCGCTTGCTCTACGAGCAGTACTTC.

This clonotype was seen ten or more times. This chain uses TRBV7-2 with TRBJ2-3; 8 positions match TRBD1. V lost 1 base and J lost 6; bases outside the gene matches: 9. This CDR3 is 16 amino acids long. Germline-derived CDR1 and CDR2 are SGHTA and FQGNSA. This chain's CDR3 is CASSLVSGQGDDTQYF. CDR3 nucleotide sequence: TGTGCCAGCAGCTTAGTCAGCGGACAGGGTGACGATACGCAGTATTTT.

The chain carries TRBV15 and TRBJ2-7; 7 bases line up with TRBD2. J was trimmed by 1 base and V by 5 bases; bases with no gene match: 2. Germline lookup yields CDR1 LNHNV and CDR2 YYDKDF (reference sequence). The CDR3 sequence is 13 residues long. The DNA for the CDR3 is TGTGCCACCAGCGGGGGGGGGTCCTACGAGCAGTACTTC. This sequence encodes CATSGGGSYEQYF.

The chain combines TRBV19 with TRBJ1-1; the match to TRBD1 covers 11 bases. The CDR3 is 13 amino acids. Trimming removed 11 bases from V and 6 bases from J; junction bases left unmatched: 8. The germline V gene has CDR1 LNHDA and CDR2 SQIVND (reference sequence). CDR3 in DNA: TGTGCCTCCCGGGGACAGGGGGTTTCTGAAGCTTTCTTT. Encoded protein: CASRGQGVSEAFF.

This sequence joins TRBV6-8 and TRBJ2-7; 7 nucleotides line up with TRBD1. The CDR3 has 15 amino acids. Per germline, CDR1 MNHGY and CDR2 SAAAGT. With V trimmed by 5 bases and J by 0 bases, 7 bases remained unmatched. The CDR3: CASSRGTDSSYEQYF. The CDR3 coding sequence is TGTGCCAGCAGTCGAGGGACAGATTCCTCCTACGAGCAGTACTTC.

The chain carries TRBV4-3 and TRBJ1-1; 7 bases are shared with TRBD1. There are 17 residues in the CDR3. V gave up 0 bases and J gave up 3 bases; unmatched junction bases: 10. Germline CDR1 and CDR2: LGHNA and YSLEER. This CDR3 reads CASSQDRFAGGDTEAFF. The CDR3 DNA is TGCGCCAGCAGCCAAGATCGCTTCGCAGGGGGGGACACTGAAGCTTTCTTT.

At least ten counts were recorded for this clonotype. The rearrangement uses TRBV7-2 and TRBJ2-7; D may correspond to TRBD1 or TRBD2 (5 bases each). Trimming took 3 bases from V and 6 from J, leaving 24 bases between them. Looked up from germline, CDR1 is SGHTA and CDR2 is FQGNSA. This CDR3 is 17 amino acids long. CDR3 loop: CASSFEGLTAGLGEQYF. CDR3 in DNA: TGTGCCAGCAGCTTCGAGGGGCTTACTGCTGGGCTGGGCGAGCAGTACTTC.

CDR3 amino acids: CATFPRKSTQYF. The CDR3 DNA sequence: TGTGCCACCTTTCCTAGAAAGAGTACGCAGTATTTT. The chain is built from TRBV10-3 and TRBJ2-3; D unclear. There are 12 residues in the CDR3. Germline V gene lookup returns CDR1 ENHRY and CDR2 SYGVKD. V shed 10 bases and J shed 8 bases, with 16 bases lying between them.

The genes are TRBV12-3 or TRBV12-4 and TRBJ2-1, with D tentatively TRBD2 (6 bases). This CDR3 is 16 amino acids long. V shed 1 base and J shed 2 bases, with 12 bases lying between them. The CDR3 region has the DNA TGTGCCAGCAGTTTAGGTACGGGAGTTACCTACAATGAGCAGTTCTTC. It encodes CASSLGTGVTYNEQFF.

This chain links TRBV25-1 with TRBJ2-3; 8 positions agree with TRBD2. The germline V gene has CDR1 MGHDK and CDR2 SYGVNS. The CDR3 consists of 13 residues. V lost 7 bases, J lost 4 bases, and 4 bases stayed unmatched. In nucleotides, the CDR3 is TGTGCCAGCAAAGCGGGAGTGGCAGATACGCAGTATTTT. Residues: CASKAGVADTQYF.

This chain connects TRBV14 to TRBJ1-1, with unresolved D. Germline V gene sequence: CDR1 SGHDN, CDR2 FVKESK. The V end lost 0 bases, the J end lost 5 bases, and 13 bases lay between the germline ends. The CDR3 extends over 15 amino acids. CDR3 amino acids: CASSQDVSPGTEAFF. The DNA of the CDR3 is TGTGCCAGCAGCCAAGACGTGTCTCCCGGAACTGAAGCTTTCTTT.

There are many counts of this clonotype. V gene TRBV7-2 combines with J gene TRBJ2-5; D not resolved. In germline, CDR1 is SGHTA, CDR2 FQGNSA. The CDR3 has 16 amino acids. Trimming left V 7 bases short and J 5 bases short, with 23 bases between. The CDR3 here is CASTLPDSSRAETQYF. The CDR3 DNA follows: TGTGCCAGCACGCTCCCCGACTCTTCTCGGGCGGAGACCCAGTACTTC.

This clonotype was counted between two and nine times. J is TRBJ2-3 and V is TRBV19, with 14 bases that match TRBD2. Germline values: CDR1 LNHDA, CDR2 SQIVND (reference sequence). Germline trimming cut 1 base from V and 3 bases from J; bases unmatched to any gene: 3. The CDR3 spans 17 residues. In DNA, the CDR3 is TGTGCCAGTAGTATAGCGCGGACTAGCGGGAGGACAGATACGCAGTATTTT. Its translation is CASSIARTSGRTDTQYF.

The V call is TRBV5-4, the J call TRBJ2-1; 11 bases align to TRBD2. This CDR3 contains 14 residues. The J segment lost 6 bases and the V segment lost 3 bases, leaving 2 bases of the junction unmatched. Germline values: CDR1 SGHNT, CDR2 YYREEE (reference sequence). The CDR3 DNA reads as TGTGCCAGCAGCTCCCTAGCGGGAGGCAATGAGCAGTTCTTC. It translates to CASSSLAGGNEQFF. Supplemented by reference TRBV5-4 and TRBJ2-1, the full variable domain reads ETGVTQSPTHLIKTRGQQVTLRCSSQSGHNTVSWYQQALGQGPQFIFQYYREEENGRGNFPPRFSGLQFPNYSSELNVNALELDDSALYLCASSSLAGGNEQFFGPGTRLTVL.

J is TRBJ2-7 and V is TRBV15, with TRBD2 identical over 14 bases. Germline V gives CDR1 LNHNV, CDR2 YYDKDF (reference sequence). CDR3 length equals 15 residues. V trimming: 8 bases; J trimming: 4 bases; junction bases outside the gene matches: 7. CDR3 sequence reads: CATSPGLAGEYEQYF. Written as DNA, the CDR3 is TGTGCCACCTCGCCGGGACTAGCGGGAGAATACGAGCAGTACTTC.

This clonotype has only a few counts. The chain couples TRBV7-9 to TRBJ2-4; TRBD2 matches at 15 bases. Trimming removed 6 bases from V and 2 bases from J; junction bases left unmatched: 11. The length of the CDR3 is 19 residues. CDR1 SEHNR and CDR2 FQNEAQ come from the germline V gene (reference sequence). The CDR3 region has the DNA TGTGCCAGCAGACCCGGGACTAGCGGGAGGAGATTGTCCAAAAACATTCAGTACTTC. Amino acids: CASRPGTSGRRLSKNIQYF.

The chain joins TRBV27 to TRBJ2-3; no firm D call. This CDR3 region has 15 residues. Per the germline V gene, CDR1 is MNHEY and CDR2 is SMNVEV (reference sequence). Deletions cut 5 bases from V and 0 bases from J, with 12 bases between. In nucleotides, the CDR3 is TGTGCCAGCAGTCCCGGTCCGATTAGCACAGATACGCAGTATTTT. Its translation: CASSPGPISTDTQYF.

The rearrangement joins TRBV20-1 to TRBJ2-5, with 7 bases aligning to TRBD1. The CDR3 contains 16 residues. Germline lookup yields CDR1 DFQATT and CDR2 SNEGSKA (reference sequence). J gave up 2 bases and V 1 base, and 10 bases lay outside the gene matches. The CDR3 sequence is CSARVGNQGVQETQYF. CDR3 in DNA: TGCAGTGCTAGAGTAGGAAATCAGGGGGTTCAAGAGACCCAGTACTTC.

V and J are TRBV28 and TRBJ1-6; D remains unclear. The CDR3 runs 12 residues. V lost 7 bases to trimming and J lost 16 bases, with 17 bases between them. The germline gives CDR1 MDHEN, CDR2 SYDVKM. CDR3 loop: CASNSGGVMLHF. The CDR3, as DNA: TGTGCCAGCAACTCCGGAGGAGTAATGCTCCACTTT.

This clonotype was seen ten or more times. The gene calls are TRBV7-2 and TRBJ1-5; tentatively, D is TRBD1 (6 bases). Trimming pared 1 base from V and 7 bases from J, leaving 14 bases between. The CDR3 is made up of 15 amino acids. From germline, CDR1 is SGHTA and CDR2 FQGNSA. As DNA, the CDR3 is TGTGCCAGCAGCTTAGGGATACAGGGCCTCCAGCCCCAGCATTTT. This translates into CASSLGIQGLQPQHF.

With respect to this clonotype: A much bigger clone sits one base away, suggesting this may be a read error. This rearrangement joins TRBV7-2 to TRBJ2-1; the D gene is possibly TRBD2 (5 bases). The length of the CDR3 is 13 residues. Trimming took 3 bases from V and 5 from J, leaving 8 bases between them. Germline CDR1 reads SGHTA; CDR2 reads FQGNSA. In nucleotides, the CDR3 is TGTGCCAGCAGCTTGTTCGGGAACAATGAGCAGTTCTTC. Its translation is CASSLFGNNEQFF.